This T cell receptor beta chain is from a study of T cell responses to AZD1222 COVID-19 vaccine. Broader study findings: Epitopes outside B.1.351 and B.1.1.7 mutated regions reportedly drew nearly half of spike TCRs. Clonal diversity was possibly underestimated; the donors were predominantly white British and more often female. Spike-spanning, vaccine-associated CD4 TCRs were dominant at 160-218 and 743-854. Only a handful of AZD1222 recipients, roughly 6 in all, had baseline seropositivity.

Generated by immunoSEQ multiplex PCR, the TCRdb table keeps only in-frame clones and is missing some. The sample lists over 110,000 clones, around 89% seen once, with roughly 1.7% in the top ten. As regards this clone: Antigen unknown.

V lost 2 bases and J lost 7; bases outside the gene matches: 5. The CDR3 loop spans 14 amino acids. Germline loops: CDR1 ENHRY, CDR2 SYGVKD. This chain uses TRBV10-3 with TRBJ2-1; 7 bases are shared with TRBD1. Specimen: peripheral blood, collected on day 0 of AZD1222 vaccination. This TCR was sampled from an adult in good health. The CDR3 is CAISEPQGRNEQFF. CDR3 DNA: TGTGCCATCAGTGAGCCACAGGGGCGGAATGAGCAGTTCTTC.